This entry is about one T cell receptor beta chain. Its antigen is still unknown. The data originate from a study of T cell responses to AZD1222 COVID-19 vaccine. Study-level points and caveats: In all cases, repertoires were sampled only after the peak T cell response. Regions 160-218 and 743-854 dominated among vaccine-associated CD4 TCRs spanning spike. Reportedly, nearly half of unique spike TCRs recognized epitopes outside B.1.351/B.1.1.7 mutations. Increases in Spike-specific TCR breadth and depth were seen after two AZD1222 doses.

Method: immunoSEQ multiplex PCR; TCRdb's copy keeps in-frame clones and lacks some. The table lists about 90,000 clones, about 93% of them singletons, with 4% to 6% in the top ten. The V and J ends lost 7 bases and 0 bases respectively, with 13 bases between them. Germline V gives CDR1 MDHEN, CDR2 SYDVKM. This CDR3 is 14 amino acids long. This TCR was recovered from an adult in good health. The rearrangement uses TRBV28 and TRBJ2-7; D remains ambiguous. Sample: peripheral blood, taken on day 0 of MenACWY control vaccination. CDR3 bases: TGTGCCAGCACCCGACCCTCCAACTCCTACGAGCAGTACTTC. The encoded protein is CASTRPSNSYEQYF.